This T cell receptor (beta chain) appears in the sequencing data of a study of cytomegalovirus exposure and HLA in healthy donors. The PCR made use of 60 Vbeta and 13 Jbeta primers. The table came from immunoSEQ multiplex PCR; TCRdb's copy has only in-frame clones and leaves some out. The sample comprises 150,000 to 200,000 clones, roughly 74% of which are singletons, and around 5.9% rests with the top ten. Concerning this clone: What it binds is unknown.

Study-level findings and limits: Most of the TCR beta V segments (in an earlier analysis) were productive either about 87% or about 30% of the time.

In germline, CDR1 is SGHAT, CDR2 FQNNGV. This CDR3 is built from 16 residues. V was pared by 2 bases and J by 4 bases, with 6 bases of the junction left unmatched. The material sequenced was PBMCs. The sequence was collected from a woman aged 25-40 years in good health and CMV-seropositive. The chain links TRBV11-2 to TRBJ2-1, with 9 nucleotides matching TRBD2. The CDR3 DNA sequence: TGTGCCAGCAGCTTATTGCCCAGCGGGGGGTACAATGAGCAGTTCTTC. Translated, it gives CASSLLPSGGYNEQFF.